This is a list of T cell receptor beta chains from one sample in a study of blood T cell repertoires in COVID-19. Sequencing was performed with immunoSEQ multiplex PCR; in TCRdb, only in-frame clones are kept and a portion is missing. The sample yields nearly 30,000 clones, roughly nine tenths seen once. Material: peripheral blood. These receptors originate from a human donor in a cohort sampled during active COVID-19. The CDR3 runs from the conserved cysteine through the conserved F or W.

CDR3	J	V
CASSATGYEQYF	TRBJ2-7	TRBV6-5
CASSFLGTGAYNEQFF	TRBJ2-1	TRBV28
CASSLYRDQETQYF	TRBJ2-5	TRBV7-9
CASRDPTGIEQYF	TRBJ2-7	TRBV2
CASTPQVETQYF	TRBJ2-3	TRBV12-3/TRBV12-4
CASSAEGATLYEQYF	TRBJ2-7	TRBV19
CASSQGQGRETQYF	TRBJ2-5	TRBV4-3
CASSLTGQGTYEQYF	TRBJ2-7	TRBV5-4
CASSQSPGQDYTF	TRBJ1-2	TRBV23-1
CASSLSAGASNQPQHF	TRBJ1-5	TRBV27
CASSYRTGETQYF	TRBJ2-5	TRBV7-8
CASSPISLAGTEQYF	TRBJ2-7	TRBV7-9
CASSLTSGGFQETQYF	TRBJ2-5	TRBV5-6
CASSNQGQGETFF	TRBJ1-1	TRBV28
CASSLSGGNEQFF	TRBJ2-1	TRBV5-4
CASSRDRTYGYTF	TRBJ1-2	TRBV12-3/TRBV12-4
CASRFPGGNYGYTF	TRBJ1-2	TRBV28
CASSPYETGTRLVAKATQYF	TRBJ2-5	TRBV18
CASRDTGIAKNIQYF	TRBJ2-4	TRBV3-1/TRBV3-2
CASSLRTSCVYEQYF	TRBJ2-7	TRBV27
CASSYSMGGQYEQYF	TRBJ2-7	TRBV6-5
CASSRHFSGTGMGTGELFF	TRBJ2-2	TRBV4-3
CASPPVGSKCGTNYEQYF	TRBJ2-7	TRBV6-4
CASSHSRETQYF	TRBJ2-5	TRBV18
CASSAGQAGSGELFF	TRBJ2-2	TRBV5-1
CASSQEVRTTYEQYF	TRBJ2-7	TRBV4-2
CASSLGQTNTEAFF	TRBJ1-1	TRBV19
CASSLSSGRNTQYF	TRBJ2-3	TRBV27
CAWSEGAGELFF	TRBJ2-2	TRBV30
CASSEGTGIGGAFF	TRBJ1-1	TRBV10-2
CASAARQTKETQYF	TRBJ2-5	TRBV6-5
CASSDRETYEQYF	TRBJ2-7	TRBV9
CASSLALGTSGNQPQHF	TRBJ1-5	TRBV7-9
CASSSQELGRGIFYGYTF	TRBJ1-2	TRBV5-5
CAINPAGGDTQYF	TRBJ2-3	TRBV10-3
CASRLGQGITGELFF	TRBJ2-2	TRBV7-9
CASSQDDPSGLETQYF	TRBJ2-5	TRBV3-1/TRBV3-2
CASSLEGTGGETQYF	TRBJ2-5	TRBV7-2
CASTSGQGYYGYTF	TRBJ1-2	TRBV28
CASSATGRLPLHF	TRBJ1-6	TRBV19
CASSQDGTGRGPPYEQYF	TRBJ2-7	TRBV4-2
CASSLGSRQGAADTQYF	TRBJ2-3	TRBV5-4
CASSLDSIGEQYF	TRBJ2-7	TRBV5-1
CASSYPYETQHF	TRBJ1-5	TRBV6-6
CASSKGAASGNTIYF	TRBJ1-3	TRBV6-5
CASSQPTGRSGGIGTDTQYF	TRBJ2-3	TRBV4-2
CASSQDFNEGAPLHF	TRBJ1-6	TRBV4-1
CASSVGLAGGHTQYF	TRBJ2-3	TRBV2
CASSLVSGHRSSGNTIYF	TRBJ1-3	TRBV5-6
CATSRVGETGDSPLHF	TRBJ1-6	TRBV15
CASSPPGRGPRVDGNTQYF	TRBJ2-3	TRBV18
CASSYPSGENTGELFF	TRBJ2-2	TRBV6-5
CASSLAARGGTDTQYF	TRBJ2-3	TRBV27
CATSDPGQKPYNEQFF	TRBJ2-1	TRBV24-1
CASSAREFNSPLHF	TRBJ1-6	TRBV7-9
CASGLEGGLAEDTDTQYF	TRBJ2-3	TRBV28
CASSESPGQGIWQPQHF	TRBJ1-5	TRBV6-1
CATAGTGSSEQYF	TRBJ2-7	TRBV7-2
CASISPGKNQPQHF	TRBJ1-5	TRBV28
CASSYRAAGVFLGYTF	TRBJ1-2	TRBV6-5